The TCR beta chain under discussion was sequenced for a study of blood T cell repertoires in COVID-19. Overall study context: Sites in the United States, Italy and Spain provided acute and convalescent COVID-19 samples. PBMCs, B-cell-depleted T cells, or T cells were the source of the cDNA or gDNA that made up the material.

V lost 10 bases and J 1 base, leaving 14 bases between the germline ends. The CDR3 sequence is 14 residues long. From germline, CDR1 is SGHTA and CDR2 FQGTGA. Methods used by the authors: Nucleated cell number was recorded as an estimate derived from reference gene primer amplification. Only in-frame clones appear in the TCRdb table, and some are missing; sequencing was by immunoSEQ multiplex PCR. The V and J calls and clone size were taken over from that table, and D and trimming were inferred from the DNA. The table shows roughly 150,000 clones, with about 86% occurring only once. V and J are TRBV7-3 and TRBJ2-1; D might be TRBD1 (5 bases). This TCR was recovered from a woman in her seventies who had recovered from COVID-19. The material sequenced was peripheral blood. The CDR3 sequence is CATSPQGSYNEQFF. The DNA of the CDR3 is TGTGCCACCTCTCCCCAGGGATCCTACAATGAGCAGTTCTTC.